This TCR beta chain appears in the sequencing data of a study of blood T cell repertoires in COVID-19. Study-wide context: Collection of acute and convalescent COVID-19 samples took place in the United States, Italy and Spain. PBMCs, B-cell-depleted T cells, or T cells were the source of the cDNA or gDNA that made up the material.

Per the study methods: For nucleated cells, counts were estimated from reference gene primer amplification. Using immunoSEQ multiplex PCR, the repertoire was profiled, and TCRdb retains in-frame clones only, with some absent. That table is the source of V, J and clone size, and D and trimming were worked out from the DNA. The table lists approximately 140,000 clones, 82% of them singletons. This TCR was sampled from a human donor with acute or convalescent COVID-19. The donor label of this sample is uncertain. Sequenced material: peripheral blood.

The CDR3 spells CASSLGVGQGIYGYTF. The CDR3 DNA sequence: TGTGCCAGCAGCTTAGGGGTCGGTCAGGGGATCTATGGCTACACCTTC. The chain couples TRBV7-8 to TRBJ1-2; D might be TRBD1 (6 bases). The CDR3 covers 16 residues. V was pared by 1 base and J by 4 bases, with 16 bases between. The germline V gene has CDR1 SGHVS and CDR2 FQNEAQ.